The entry below describes one TCR beta chain. The data stem from a study of CD8+ T cells in alopecia areata. Extracted from the samples, RNA was reverse transcribed into cDNA to serve as the sequencing template. The repertoire was sequenced with immunoSEQ multiplex PCR; TCRdb's copy has only in-frame clones and lacks some. The sample contains about 200,000 clones, just over 55% of which appear only once. The CDR3 is made up of 14 amino acids. Separation by sorting yielded CD4+ and CD8+ T cells from PBMCs. The genes are TRBV21-1 and TRBJ1-2; the table's D call, TRBD1, was not checked against the DNA. TRBV21-1 is described as a pseudogene. The clonotype comes from a human donor in good health. What was sequenced was CD8+ T cells sorted from blood. CDR3: CASIPDSRKSGYTF. The CDR3 DNA reads TGTGCCAGCATCCCCGACAGTAGAAAAAGTGGCTACACCTTC.